The table lists the clone carrying this T cell receptor (beta chain) with a few counts. The target antigen is unknown. The entry originates in a study of post-analysis software for immune sequencing data. The wider study: Relapsing-remitting, secondary progressive and progressive-relapsing multiple sclerosis courses were included.

The TCR beta cDNA libraries carried unique molecular identifiers. Roughly 0.5 million cDNA molecules were obtained from approximately 0.91 to 9.4 million T cells. One entry per CDR3 protein, called by TCRdb with MiXCR from the PCR reads. There are approximately 660,000 distinct CDR3 sequences in the sample; 55% to 60% occur only once, and about 11% lies in the top ten. General study results and limits: There were roughly 5 TRBV segments more frequent in patients than controls, and TRBV5-6, TRBV5-1 and TRBV20-1 were among them. Co-batched samples clustered tightly together by F measure. Normalized Chao1 diversity was significantly lower in multiple sclerosis patients than in controls.

From germline, CDR1 is MNHNY and CDR2 SVGAGI (reference sequence). This CDR3 comprises 15 residues. The ends lost 5 bases at V and 4 bases at J; junction bases unmatched: 10. The chain employs TRBV6-6 and TRBJ1-2; 7 bases fit TRBD1. The sample was blood. The receptor was isolated from a girl aged 2-10 years with multiple sclerosis. The CDR3 spells CASSPDRDYLYGYTF. In nucleotides, the CDR3 is TGTGCCAGCAGTCCTGACAGGGACTACCTCTATGGCTACACCTTC.